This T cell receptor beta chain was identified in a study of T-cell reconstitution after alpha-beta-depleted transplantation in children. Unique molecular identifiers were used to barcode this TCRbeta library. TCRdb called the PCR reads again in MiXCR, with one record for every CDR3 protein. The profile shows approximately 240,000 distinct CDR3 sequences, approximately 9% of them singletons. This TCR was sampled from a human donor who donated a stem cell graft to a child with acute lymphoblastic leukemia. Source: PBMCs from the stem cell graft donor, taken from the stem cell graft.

The CDR3 sequence is CASSWDSAYEQYF. The DNA of the CDR3 is TGCGCCAGCAGCTGGGACAGTGCCTACGAGCAGTACTTC. The chain employs TRBV5-1 and TRBJ2-7; 7 nucleotides match TRBD1. This CDR3 spans 13 amino acids. Germline V gene data show CDR1 as SGHRS and CDR2 as YFSETQ. Trimming at V came to 3 bases and at J to 2 bases, leaving 2 bases not matched to a gene.